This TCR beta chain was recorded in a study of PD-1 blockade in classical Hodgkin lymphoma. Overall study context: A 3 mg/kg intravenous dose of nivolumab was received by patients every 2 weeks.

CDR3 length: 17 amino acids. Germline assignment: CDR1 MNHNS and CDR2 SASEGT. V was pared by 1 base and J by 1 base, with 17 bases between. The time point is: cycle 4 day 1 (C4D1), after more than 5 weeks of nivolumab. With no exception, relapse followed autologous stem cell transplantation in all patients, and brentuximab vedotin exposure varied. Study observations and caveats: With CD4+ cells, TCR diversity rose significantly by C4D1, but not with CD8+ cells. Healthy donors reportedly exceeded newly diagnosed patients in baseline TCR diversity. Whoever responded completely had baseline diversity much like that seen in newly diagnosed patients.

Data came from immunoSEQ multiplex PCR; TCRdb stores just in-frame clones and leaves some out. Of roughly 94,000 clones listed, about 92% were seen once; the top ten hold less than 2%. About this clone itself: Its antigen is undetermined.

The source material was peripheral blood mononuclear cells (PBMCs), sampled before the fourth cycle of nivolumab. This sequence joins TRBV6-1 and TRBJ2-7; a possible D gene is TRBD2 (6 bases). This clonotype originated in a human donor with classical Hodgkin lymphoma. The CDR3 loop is CASSEETGKGGSYEQYF. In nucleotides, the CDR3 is TGTGCCAGCAGTGAAGAAACAGGAAAGGGAGGTTCCTACGAGCAGTACTTC.